The 30 T cell receptor beta chains in this list originate from one sample, sequenced in a study of cytomegalovirus exposure and HLA in healthy donors. Primers included in the PCR were 60 Vbeta and 13 Jbeta primers. Sequencing used immunoSEQ multiplex PCR; TCRdb keeps in-frame clones, though not all of them. This table has around 300,000 clones, roughly 81% appearing once. The sequenced sample was PBMCs. These receptors were obtained from a woman in her thirties or forties in good health and CMV-seropositive.

This chain links TRBV30 with TRBJ1-4; D not certain. From germline, CDR1 is GTSNPN and CDR2 SVGIG (reference sequence). This CDR3 is built from 14 residues. V lost 0 bases to trimming and J lost 10 bases, with 15 bases between them. The CDR3 sequence is CAWSVEGFLGKLFF. The CDR3 DNA follows: TGTGCCTGGAGTGTGGAGGGTTTCCTCGGAAAACTGTTTTTT.

The chain carries TRBV11-2 and TRBJ2-5; D might be TRBD2 (5 bases). This CDR3 comprises 15 residues. With 1 base removed from V and 4 bases from J, the gap between germline ends came to 13 bases. From germline, CDR1 is SGHAT and CDR2 FQNNGV. As DNA, the CDR3 is TGTGCCAGCAGCTTAGTAGGAGCTGAGGGAGAGACCCAGTACTTC. Protein product: CASSLVGAEGETQYF. The full variable domain, rest sourced from reference TRBV11-2 and TRBJ2-5, is EAGVAQSPRYKIIEKRQSVAFWCNPISGHATLYWYQQILGQGPKLLIQFQNNGVVDDSQLPKDRFSAERLKGVDSTLKIQPAKLEDSAVYLCASSLVGAEGETQYFGPGTRLLVL.

V is TRBV6-6 and J is TRBJ2-7; D not certain. Trimming took 6 bases from V and 6 from J, leaving 15 bases between them. The germline V gene encodes CDR1 MNHNY and CDR2 SVGAGI (reference sequence). The CDR3 has 13 residues. CDR3 nucleotide sequence: TGTGCCAGCAGCCCCGATTGGTCGGGCGAGCAGTACTTC. It is translated as CASSPDWSGEQYF.

This chain connects TRBV30 to TRBJ1-3; no clear D. The CDR3 covers 14 residues. The germline V gene has CDR1 GTSNPN and CDR2 SVGIG (reference sequence). The V end was cut by 3 bases, the J end by 0 bases, with 9 bases between. The CDR3 DNA reads TGTGCCTGGAGCGGGGATGCCTCTGGAAACACCATATATTTT. Translating it yields CAWSGDASGNTIYF.

As to this clone: Sequence at one end of the junction differs from germline and may be a read error. The CDR3 is CASSPGLGRNF. CDR3 DNA: TGTGCCAGCAGCCCGGGACTAGGAAGGAACTTC. The chain links TRBV4-2 to TRBJ2-5; 8 nucleotides align to TRBD2. This CDR3 is 11 amino acids long. Germline V CDR1 and CDR2: LGHNA, YNFKEQ.

The gene calls are TRBV21-1 and TRBJ2-1; the tabulated D call, TRBD2, remains unverified against the DNA. TRBV21-1 counts as a pseudogene. This CDR3 spans 16 amino acids. The CDR3 here is CASSRWGVAPLNEQFF. The CDR3, as DNA: TGTGCCAGCAGCCGGTGGGGGGTGGCCCCGCTCAATGAGCAGTTCTTC.

The chain is built from TRBV27 and TRBJ2-3; 8 nucleotides line up with TRBD2. This CDR3 contains 15 residues. The V gene end was trimmed by 3 bases and the J gene end by 1 base; junction bases not matched to a gene: 3. CDR1 and CDR2 (germline): MNHEY, SMNVEV (reference sequence). CDR3 protein: CASSFFSGGTDTQYF. Written as DNA, the CDR3 is TGTGCCAGCAGTTTCTTTAGCGGGGGCACAGATACGCAGTATTTT.

The J gene is TRBJ2-7, the V gene TRBV6-6; D remains ambiguous. V dropped 8 bases and J dropped 5 bases, with 10 bases sitting between them. Germline lookup yields CDR1 MNHNY and CDR2 SVGAGI (reference sequence). The CDR3 loop spans 11 amino acids. The CDR3 nucleotides read TGTGCCAGCGGCCGCCGGGACGAGCAGTACTTC. Encoded protein: CASGRRDEQYF.

This clone has only a few counts. The chain employs TRBV4-3 and TRBJ1-1; D may be TRBD1 (6 bases). This CDR3 has 15 residues. The germline V gene has CDR1 LGHNA and CDR2 YSLEER. The ends were cut back, 6 bases at V and 0 bases at J, with 14 bases in the middle. CDR3 sequence (DNA): TGCGCCAGCAGTCCAAACAGGGCCATGAACACTGAAGCTTTCTTT. Its protein product is CASSPNRAMNTEAFF.

This chain uses TRBV30 with TRBJ1-2; D is unclear. Germline CDR1 reads GTSNPN; CDR2 reads SVGIG (reference sequence). The V and J ends lost 4 bases and 5 bases respectively, with 11 bases between them. The CDR3 length is 12 residues. CDR3 DNA sequence: TGTGCCTGGATAGGCAGGTATTATGGCTACACCTTC. Translating gives CAWIGRYYGYTF.

The chain uses TRBV28 and TRBJ1-6, with TRBD1 matching 7 bases. CDR1 is MDHEN, CDR2 SYDVKM, per germline. The CDR3 is 14 residues long. The ends lost 6 bases at V and 6 bases at J; junction bases unmatched: 5. CDR3 protein: CASRGDSFNSPLHF. The DNA of the CDR3 is TGTGCCAGCAGGGGGGACAGTTTTAATTCACCCCTCCACTTT.

The rearrangement links TRBV5-4 to TRBJ2-1, with 9 bases that match TRBD2. This CDR3 has 15 residues. The J segment lost 3 bases and the V segment lost 1 base, leaving 2 bases of the junction unmatched. Germline V gene data show CDR1 as SGHNT and CDR2 as YYREEE (reference sequence). CDR3 loop: CASSLPTSGYNEQFF. CDR3 DNA sequence: TGTGCCAGCAGCTTGCCGACTAGCGGCTACAATGAGCAGTTCTTC.

The V call is TRBV28, the J call TRBJ1-1, with D possibly being TRBD1 (5 bases). The germline V gene encodes CDR1 MDHEN and CDR2 SYDVKM. Trimming took off 6 bases at V and 4 bases at J, with 15 bases between the two ends. CDR3 size: 14 residues. The CDR3 spells CASRPSPQGTEAFF. The CDR3 DNA reads TGTGCCAGCAGACCCTCCCCCCAGGGCACTGAAGCTTTCTTT.

This clone was observed a single time. This chain uses TRBV29-1 with TRBJ2-4; TRBD2 agrees at 8 bases. The CDR3 has 16 residues. With V trimmed by 4 bases and J by 3 bases, 11 bases remained unmatched. The germline CDR1 and CDR2 sequences are SQVTM and ANQGSEA. CDR3 loop: CSVGLAGPRGKNIQYF. The DNA of the CDR3 is TGCAGCGTTGGTCTAGCGGGCCCACGGGGCAAAAACATTCAGTACTTC.

The V call is TRBV4-3, the J call TRBJ1-2; D remains unclear. The CDR3 length is 15 residues. The V and J ends lost 0 bases and 0 bases respectively, with 8 bases between them. CDR1 LGHNA and CDR2 YSLEER come from the germline V gene. Here the CDR3 DNA reads TGCGCCAGCAGCCAAGAATACAATCCTAACTATGGCTACACCTTC. Translating gives CASSQEYNPNYGYTF.

The gene calls are TRBV2 and TRBJ2-1; 11 positions agree with TRBD2. The junction had 5 bases not matched to a gene; V was cut back by 0 bases and J by 7 bases. This CDR3 comprises 16 residues. Germline lookup yields CDR1 SNHLY and CDR2 FYNNEI. The CDR3 protein is CASSEARASGRNEQFF. CDR3 DNA sequence: TGTGCCAGCAGTGAAGCGCGGGCTAGCGGGAGGAATGAGCAGTTCTTC.

The gene calls are TRBV9 and TRBJ1-2, with TRBD1 matching over 9 bases. V lost 4 bases to trimming and J lost 3 bases; unmatched junction nucleotides: 7. Germline V gene sequence: CDR1 SGDLS, CDR2 YYNGEE. The CDR3 loop spans 15 amino acids. CDR3 in DNA: TGTGCCAGCAGCCCCAGACAGGGGGAGGACTATGGCTACACCTTC. Protein: CASSPRQGEDYGYTF.

The genes are TRBV5-4 and TRBJ2-7; 9 nucleotides agree with TRBD2. J lost 3 bases, V lost 1 base, and 11 bases had no gene match. The CDR3 contains 17 residues. Germline assignment: CDR1 SGHNT and CDR2 YYREEE (reference sequence). In nucleotides, the CDR3 is TGTGCCAGCAGCTTGTTGGGAGGTAGCGGGAGTAGCTACGAGCAGTACTTC. Protein product: CASSLLGGSGSSYEQYF.

J is TRBJ1-3 and V is TRBV7-2; 8 bases fit TRBD1. The CDR3 length is 17 residues. V shed 3 bases and J 0 bases; nucleotides not matched to a gene: 7. The germline CDR1 and CDR2 sequences are SGHTA and FQGNSA. CDR3 amino acids: CASSFSTGGSSGNTIYF. The CDR3 coding sequence is TGTGCCAGCAGCTTCTCCACAGGGGGTAGCTCTGGAAACACCATATATTTT.

This chain connects TRBV7-9 to TRBJ2-4; D gene ambiguous. CDR1 is SEHNR and CDR2 is FQNEAQ in the germline V gene (reference sequence). The CDR3 length is 15 residues. V was shortened by 1 base and J by 0 bases, with 7 bases between the two germline ends. The CDR3 reads CASSLDTVAKNIQYF. The DNA for the CDR3 is TGTGCCAGCAGCTTAGACACCGTAGCCAAAAACATTCAGTACTTC. Filled out from reference TRBV7-9 and TRBJ2-4, the complete variable domain reads DTGVSQNPRHKITKRGQNVTFRCDPISEHNRLYWYRQTLGQGPEFLTYFQNEAQLEKSRLLSDRFSAERPKGSFSTLEIQRTEQGDSAMYLCASSLDTVAKNIQYFGAGTRLSVL.

The J gene is TRBJ2-7, the V gene TRBV7-2; no clear D gene. The CDR3 runs to 15 residues. V was shortened by 1 base and J by 9 bases, with 19 bases between the two germline ends. CDR1 SGHTA and CDR2 FQGNSA come from the germline V gene. The CDR3 is CASSLEGLEMERQYF. The CDR3 coding sequence is TGTGCCAGCAGCTTAGAAGGCCTAGAAATGGAACGGCAGTACTTC. Combining the CDR3 with reference TRBV7-2 and TRBJ2-7 gives the whole variable domain GAGVSQSPSNKVTEKGKDVELRCDPISGHTALYWYRQSLGQGLEFLIYFQGNSAPDKSGLPSDRFSAERTGGSVSTLTIQRTQQEDSAVYLCASSLEGLEMERQYFGPGTRLTVT.

The chain combines TRBV5-1 with TRBJ2-5; D is perhaps TRBD2 (6 bases). CDR3 length: 14 residues. Germline loops: CDR1 SGHRS, CDR2 YFSETQ. Trimming took 2 bases from V and 2 from J, leaving 10 bases between them. The CDR3 DNA is TGCGCCAGCAGCTTAGGGAGGATACAAGAGACCCAGTACTTC. This encodes CASSLGRIQETQYF.

The chain links TRBV27 to TRBJ2-5; D gene uncertain. The J call may be faulty, since TRBJ2-7 better matches the DNA end. This CDR3 comprises 13 residues. Germline V CDR1 and CDR2: MNHEY, SMNVEV (reference sequence). CDR3 in amino acids: CASSFRVGYEQYF. The CDR3 DNA is TGTGCCAGCAGTTTCAGAGTGGGCTACGAGCAGTACTTC.

The chain recombines TRBV7-8 with TRBJ2-5, with D possibly being TRBD2 (6 bases). Germline CDR1 is SGHVS and CDR2 is FQNEAQ. V gave up 5 bases and J gave up 9 bases, with 19 bases separating them. This CDR3 region has 14 residues. CDR3 coding DNA: TGTGCCAGCAGCCCCAGTTGGGAGGAAAGGGCCCAGTACTTC. Translation gives CASSPSWEERAQYF. The variable domain in full, completed from reference TRBV7-8 and TRBJ2-5, reads GAGVSQSPRYKVAKRGQDVALRCDPISGHVSLFWYQQALGQGPEFLTYFQNEAQLDKSGLPSDRFFAERPEGSVSTLKIQRTQQEDSAVYLCASSPSWEERAQYFGPGTRLLVL.

The CDR3 here is CSVDHRLSSYEQYF. In DNA form, the CDR3 reads TGCAGCGTCGACCACAGGTTAAGCTCCTACGAGCAGTACTTC. The V and J genes are TRBV29-1 and TRBJ2-7; D is perhaps TRBD1 (5 bases). Germline assignment: CDR1 SQVTM and CDR2 ANQGSEA. The V and J ends lost 6 bases and 0 bases respectively, with 15 bases between them. The CDR3 covers 14 residues.

Only a few counts were recorded for this clone. V and J are TRBV5-1 and TRBJ1-2, with TRBD1 identical over 8 bases. Trimming cost V 0 bases and J 10 bases; bases outside gene matches: 8. The germline gives CDR1 SGHRS, CDR2 YFSETQ. This CDR3 comprises 14 residues. Here the CDR3 reads CASSLEGTGAHYTF. CDR3 nucleotide sequence: TGCGCCAGCAGCTTGGAAGGGACAGGAGCACACTACACCTTC.

V gene TRBV5-1 combines with J gene TRBJ2-7, with 14 bases identical to TRBD2. V was pared by 6 bases and J by 5 bases, with 13 bases of the junction left unmatched. Germline CDR1 reads SGHRS; CDR2 reads YFSETQ. The CDR3 length is 17 residues. This chain's CDR3 is CASKPGLAGVAGDEQYF. The DNA for the CDR3 is TGCGCCAGCAAACCGGGACTAGCGGGAGTCGCGGGAGACGAGCAGTACTTC.

The DNA of the CDR3 is TGTGCCAGCTCCCCCGGGACAGGGGGCTATGGCTACACCTTC. This translates into CASSPGTGGYGYTF. This chain connects TRBV11-1 to TRBJ1-2; 11 bases align to TRBD1. V shed 8 bases, J shed 4 bases, and the junction held 6 bases outside the gene matches. The CDR3 contains 14 residues. CDR1 SGHAT and CDR2 FQDESV come from the germline V gene (reference sequence).

This clone has only one observation. The rearrangement uses TRBV7-2 and TRBJ2-7, with 12 positions matching TRBD2. With 5 bases clipped from V and 0 bases from J, the junction kept 11 bases outside the gene matches. The length of the CDR3 is 18 residues. Germline-derived CDR1 and CDR2 are SGHTA and FQGNSA. The CDR3 sequence: CASSLPLAGGKASYEQYF. The CDR3 DNA reads as TGTGCCAGCAGCCTTCCACTAGCGGGAGGTAAGGCCTCCTACGAGCAGTACTTC.

This clone was seen a handful of times. The gene calls are TRBV5-4 and TRBJ2-1, with 8 bases identical to TRBD1. The ends lost 4 bases at V and 9 bases at J; junction bases unmatched: 12. The germline V gene encodes CDR1 SGHNT and CDR2 YYREEE (reference sequence). The CDR3 consists of 15 residues. CDR3 DNA sequence: TGTGCCAGCAGCCTATCCGGGACAGGTGGAGGTGAGCAGTTCTTC. This encodes CASSLSGTGGGEQFF.